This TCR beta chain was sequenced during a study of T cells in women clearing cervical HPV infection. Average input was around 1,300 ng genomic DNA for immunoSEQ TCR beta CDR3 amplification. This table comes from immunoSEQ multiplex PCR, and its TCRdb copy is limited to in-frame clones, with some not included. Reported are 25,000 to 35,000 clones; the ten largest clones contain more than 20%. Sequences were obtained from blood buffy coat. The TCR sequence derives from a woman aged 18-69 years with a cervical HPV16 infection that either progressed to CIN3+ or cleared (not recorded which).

The CDR3: CASSRRLAGETQYF. The sequenced CDR3 bases are TGTGCCAGCAGTAGACGACTAGCGGGAGAGACC. The chain combines TRBV2 with TRBJ2-5; 10 bases align to TRBD2. The read falls 3 residues short of the CDR3 end, and the missing part is taken from the germline J gene. Germline values: CDR1 SNHLY, CDR2 FYNNEI. This CDR3 is built from 14 residues. V gave up 5 bases and J gave up 4 bases; unmatched junction bases: 4.